A single sample is the source of the 10 T cell receptor beta chains below, sequenced in a study of identical twins. TCRdb recomputed calls from the 5' RACE reads with MiXCR, one row per CDR3 protein. The sample includes approximately 410,000 distinct CDR3 sequences, about 18% of them seen just once. Sequenced input: naive T cells sorted from blood. Every receptor here comes from a man in his fifties or sixties in good health.

This clonotype turned up a few times. The V and J genes are TRBV20-1 and TRBJ2-1, with 15 bases fitting TRBD2. Trimming took 5 bases from V and 2 from J; bases not matched to a gene: 10. The CDR3 sequence is 18 residues long. From germline, CDR1 is DFQATT and CDR2 SNEGSKA (reference sequence). CDR3 in amino acids: CSALAGTSGRIPYNEQFF. CDR3 DNA: TGCAGTGCTTTGGCCGGGACTAGCGGGAGGATCCCCTACAATGAGCAGTTCTTC.

In this sample, this clonotype turned up many times. The V call is TRBV4-1, the J call TRBJ1-3; possibly TRBD1 for D (5 bases). From germline, CDR1 is MGHRA and CDR2 YSYEKL. V lost 1 base to trimming and J lost 2 bases, with 9 bases between them. There are 15 residues in the CDR3. CDR3 sequence (DNA): TGCGCCAGCAGCCAAGTTCCAGGGACTGGAAACACCATATATTTT. As protein: CASSQVPGTGNTIYF.

This clonotype was counted a few times. For the CDR3, the DNA is TGTGCCAGCATCCGACTAGGAGCGGGGTCCGATACGCAGTATTTT. Residues: CASIRLGAGSDTQYF. V usage is TRBV6-1 and J usage is TRBJ2-3, with 7 bases aligning to TRBD2. The V segment lost 7 bases and the J segment 6 bases; nucleotides outside the gene matches: 13. This CDR3 region has 15 residues. Germline CDR1 is MNHNS and CDR2 is SASEGT.

Comments on this clonotype: A much larger clone sits a single nucleotide away, making a read error possible. The V call is TRBV13, the J call TRBJ1-2; 10 bases line up with TRBD1. This CDR3 has 15 residues. V lost 5 bases, J lost 4 bases, and 7 bases stayed unmatched. Germline loops: CDR1 PRHDT, CDR2 FYEKMQ (reference sequence). In DNA, the CDR3 is TGTGCCAGCAGCGGCGACAGGGGGCGCCTCTATGGCTACACCTTC. This sequence encodes CASSGDRGRLYGYTF.

The CDR3 region is CSARVRGGGEQFF. CDR3 nucleotide sequence: TGCAGTGCTAGAGTACGGGGGGGAGGTGAGCAGTTCTTC. The rearrangement joins TRBV20-1 to TRBJ2-1, with TRBD2 matching 8 bases. This CDR3 has 13 residues. V lost 1 base and J lost 9; bases outside the gene matches: 5. Germline V gene data show CDR1 as DFQATT and CDR2 as SNEGSKA (reference sequence).

The rearrangement links TRBV4-2 to TRBJ2-7; 10 nucleotides align to TRBD2. The germline V gene has CDR1 LGHNA and CDR2 YNFKEQ. With V trimmed by 1 base and J by 0 bases, 3 bases remained unmatched. The CDR3 has 16 residues. CDR3 protein: CASSQAGTSASYEQYF. The CDR3 region has the DNA TGTGCCAGCAGCCAAGCCGGGACTAGCGCCTCCTACGAGCAGTACTTC.

This clonotype was detected only a few times. This chain uses TRBV5-1 with TRBJ2-7; TRBD1 might be the D (5 bases). CDR1 and CDR2 from the germline V gene are SGHRS and YFSETQ. Trimming removed 4 bases at V and 2 bases at J, with 13 bases between. This CDR3 spans 14 amino acids. The CDR3 here is CASSKRQNTYEQYF. The CDR3, as DNA: TGCGCCAGCAGCAAACGACAGAATACCTACGAGCAGTACTTC.

The chain carries TRBV15 and TRBJ2-1, with 11 nucleotides matching TRBD1. With 6 bases clipped from V and 8 bases from J, the junction kept 12 bases outside the gene matches. This CDR3 comprises 16 residues. The germline CDR1 and CDR2 sequences are LNHNV and YYDKDF (reference sequence). The CDR3 sequence: CATRGTGGPHIYEQFF. The CDR3, as DNA: TGTGCCACCAGAGGGACAGGGGGACCACATATCTATGAGCAGTTCTTC.

The chain uses TRBV28 and TRBJ2-3; 8 bases are shared with TRBD2. The CDR3 loop spans 14 amino acids. The germline gives CDR1 MDHEN, CDR2 SYDVKM. The junction had 7 bases not matched to a gene; V was cut back by 8 bases and J by 3 bases. The DNA for the CDR3 is TGTGCCAGCGGGGCGGGGGGATGGACAGATACGCAGTATTTT. Translated, it gives CASGAGGWTDTQYF.

This chain uses TRBV12-3 or TRBV12-4 with TRBJ2-2, with D unclear. This CDR3 has 15 residues. Trimming left V 3 bases short and J 5 bases short, with 13 bases between. The CDR3 coding sequence is TGTGCCAGCAGTTTTAAACGGGCCAGTACCGGGGAGCTGTTTTTT. Residues: CASSFKRASTGELFF.